Included here is one TCR beta chain sequence, with context. The antigen remains undetermined. These data belong to a study of brain T cells in children with intractable seizures. Study-wide results and limits: Patients' HCMV serostatus was unknown; virus specificity rests on CDR3 similarity alone.

TCRdb's table, derived via immunoSEQ multiplex PCR, lists solely in-frame clones and lacks some. The top ten hold about 6.8% of the sample, which has about 20,000 clones, 94% seen once. Germline CDR1 and CDR2: DFQATT and SNEGSKA (reference sequence). Trimming took 1 base from V and 7 from J, leaving 5 bases between them. This CDR3 spans 11 amino acids. Sequencing was limited to surgery cases with top T cell transcript signatures in brain tissue. This TCR was recovered from a boy between 10 and 17 years old with focal cortical dysplasia and intractable seizures. The source material was peripheral blood, sampled at surgery. This chain uses TRBV20-1 with TRBJ2-1; D is uncertain. Here the CDR3 DNA reads TGCAGTGCTAGAGGACTGAATGAGCAGTTCTTC. Amino acids: CSARGLNEQFF.